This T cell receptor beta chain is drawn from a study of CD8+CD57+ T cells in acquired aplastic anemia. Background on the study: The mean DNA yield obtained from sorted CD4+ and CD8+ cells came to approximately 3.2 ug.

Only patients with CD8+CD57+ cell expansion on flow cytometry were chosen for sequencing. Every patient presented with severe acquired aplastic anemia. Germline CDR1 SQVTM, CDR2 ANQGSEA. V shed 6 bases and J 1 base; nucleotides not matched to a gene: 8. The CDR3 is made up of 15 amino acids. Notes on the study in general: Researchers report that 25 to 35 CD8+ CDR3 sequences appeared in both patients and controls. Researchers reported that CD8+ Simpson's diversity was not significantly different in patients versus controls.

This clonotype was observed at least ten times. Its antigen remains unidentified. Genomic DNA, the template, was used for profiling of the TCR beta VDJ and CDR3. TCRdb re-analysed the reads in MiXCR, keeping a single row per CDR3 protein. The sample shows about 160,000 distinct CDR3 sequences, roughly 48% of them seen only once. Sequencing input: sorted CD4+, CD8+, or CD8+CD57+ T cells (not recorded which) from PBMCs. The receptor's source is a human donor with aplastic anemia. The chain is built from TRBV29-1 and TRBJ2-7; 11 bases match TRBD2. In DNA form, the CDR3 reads TGCAGCGTGCTTAAACTAGCGGGAGTATCCTACGAGCAGTACTTC. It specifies CSVLKLAGVSYEQYF.